Below are 10 T cell receptor beta chains sequenced from a single sample in a study of blood T cell repertoires in COVID-19. Sequenced by immunoSEQ multiplex PCR; TCRdb stores in-frame clones only, minus some. The table has 250,000 to 300,000 clones, 65% to 90% seen once. Input material: peripheral blood. The receptors here all came from a man over 45 with active or convalescent COVID-19.

The chain recombines TRBV7-6 with TRBJ2-1; unclear D gene. Germline lookup yields CDR1 SGHVS and CDR2 FNYEAQ. V was clipped by 2 bases and J by 6 bases, with 8 bases between them. The CDR3 has 13 amino acids. The CDR3 nucleotides are TGTGCCAGCAGCTTAAGCGAGGCCAATGAGCAGTTCTTC. This gives the protein CASSLSEANEQFF.

The chain links TRBV5-1 to TRBJ1-6; D not certain. The germline V gene has CDR1 SGHRS and CDR2 YFSETQ. This CDR3 has 13 residues. Trimming left V 0 bases short and J 5 bases short, with 3 bases between. The CDR3 is CASSLGDNSPLHF. In DNA, the CDR3 is TGCGCCAGCAGCTTGGGAGATAATTCACCCCTCCACTTT.

J is TRBJ2-7 and V is TRBV20-1; 9 positions agree with TRBD1. Trimming removed 3 bases from V and 7 bases from J; junction bases left unmatched: 10. Germline V gene sequence: CDR1 DFQATT, CDR2 SNEGSKA (reference sequence). The CDR3 spans 14 residues. In nucleotides, the CDR3 is TGCAGTGCTAGTTCCGGGACAGGGTCGCGGGAGCAGTACTTC. Translated: CSASSGTGSREQYF.

The rearrangement uses TRBV6-1 and TRBJ2-3, with D perhaps TRBD1 (5 bases). CDR1 and CDR2 from the germline V gene are MNHNS and SASEGT. V gave up 1 base and J gave up 2 bases, with 22 bases separating them. The CDR3 length is 19 residues. The CDR3 DNA is TGTGCCAGCAGTGAAGTACCTGGTCAGGGCTCGAGATACACAGATACGCAGTATTTT. It codes for CASSEVPGQGSRYTDTQYF.

CDR3 nucleotides: TGTGCCAGCTCACCAAGGTCGGGCCAATTATTAGCGGGAGCCTACGAGCAGTACTTC. It yields the protein CASSPRSGQLLAGAYEQYF. V and J are TRBV18 and TRBJ2-7; 9 bases fit TRBD2. The V gene's germline CDR1 is KGHSH and CDR2 LQKENI. V lost 2 bases and J lost 2; bases outside the gene matches: 16. The CDR3 spans 19 residues.

The chain combines TRBV10-3 with TRBJ2-3; 9 nucleotides match TRBD2. Germline values: CDR1 ENHRY, CDR2 SYGVKD. The CDR3 runs 14 residues. Unmatched junction bases numbered 8, after V lost 7 bases and J lost 6 bases. The CDR3 sequence: CAIKAGGPSDTQYF. The CDR3 nucleotides are TGTGCCATCAAGGCGGGAGGGCCTTCTGATACGCAGTATTTT.

The genes are TRBV10-3 and TRBJ1-5, with unresolved D. V dropped 0 bases and J dropped 5 bases, with 8 bases sitting between them. Germline loops: CDR1 ENHRY, CDR2 SYGVKD. The CDR3 is 14 residues long. The CDR3 DNA sequence: TGTGCCATCAGTGAGTCGAACAGTCATCAGCCCCAGCATTTT. Protein sequence: CAISESNSHQPQHF.

This chain connects TRBV6-5 to TRBJ2-5; 7 bases agree with TRBD1. This CDR3 is 14 amino acids long. The germline V gene has CDR1 MNHEY and CDR2 SVGAGI. Trimming removed 6 bases from V and 2 bases from J; junction bases left unmatched: 6. CDR3 sequence (DNA): TGTGCCAGCAGCCGGGACAGATTACAAGAGACCCAGTACTTC. This translates into CASSRDRLQETQYF.

Only one count was recorded for this clone. The gene calls are TRBV10-3 and TRBJ1-2, with D perhaps TRBD1 (5 bases). Trimming removed 6 bases at V and 8 bases at J, with 19 bases between. Germline CDR1 is ENHRY and CDR2 is SYGVKD. The CDR3 is 14 residues long. Written as DNA, the CDR3 is TGTGCCATCAGAGGCAGCAGGGATTTTGGGGGCTACACCTTC. Protein sequence: CAIRGSRDFGGYTF.

This clone has just a few counts. J is TRBJ2-7 and V is TRBV7-9; 14 positions agree with TRBD2. Germline CDR1 is SEHNR and CDR2 is FQNEAQ (reference sequence). V lost 6 bases, J lost 6 bases, and 7 bases stayed unmatched. The CDR3 has 15 residues. The DNA of the CDR3 is TGTGCCAGCAGTCGACCGGGACTAGCGGGAGTCGAGCAGTACTTC. It is translated as CASSRPGLAGVEQYF.